A selection of T cell receptor beta chains follows, all from one sample in a study of PD-1 blockade in classical Hodgkin lymphoma. This table comes from immunoSEQ multiplex PCR, and its TCRdb copy is limited to in-frame clones, with some not included. The data contain about 37,000 clones, around 88% of them singletons. Sequencing was performed on peripheral blood mononuclear cells (PBMCs), taken before the second cycle of nivolumab. Receptors originate from a human donor with classical Hodgkin lymphoma. The conserved cysteine and the conserved F or W are not part of the CDR3 here. The D gene is left open where the match is weak. Size is omitted from some rows. Given values are once, few, many or a class for expanded clones.

>once|TRBJ1-1|-|TRBV6-6
ASRFGYEAF
>-|TRBJ2-1|TRBD2|TRBV10-1
ASSEFLLLAGGPDEQF
>-|TRBJ1-3|TRBD1|TRBV5-1
ASSSLPGQGTISGRNTIY
>few|TRBJ2-7|-|TRBV14
ASSQGGRLTYEQY
>once|TRBJ2-1|TRBD1|TRBV10-1
ASREDRGTGSEQF
>-|TRBJ2-1|TRBD2|TRBV7-3
ASSLRSSGSSYNEQF
>-|TRBJ1-2|TRBD1|TRBV5-6
ASSEGQFLYGYT
>-|TRBJ2-1|TRBD1|TRBV6-5
ASTLGQGARNEQF
>-|TRBJ2-3|TRBD2|TRBV6-4
ASSDSTSGSLDTQY
>-|TRBJ1-1|-|TRBV7-9
ASSLRENTEAF
>once|TRBJ2-5|TRBD2|TRBV19
ASSIDSGRKTQY
>-|TRBJ2-7|TRBD1|TRBV10-1
ASSESGGGQGIRQY
>-|TRBJ2-7|-|TRBV5-4
ASSLEGLEQY
>-|TRBJ1-1|-|TRBV2
ASIRALGEAF
>-|TRBJ2-7|-|TRBV11-3
ASSLKAGQRLRY
>-|TRBJ1-2|-|TRBV30
AWTLAGGYGYT
>-|TRBJ2-3|-|TRBV12-5
ASGLAPGLRRTDTQY
>once|TRBJ1-5|-|TRBV15
ATSRGGQGHQPQH
>-|TRBJ1-4|-|TRBV7-9
ASSLVSSRNEKLF
>once|TRBJ2-1|TRBD2|TRBV5-1
ASSLAGLADYNEQF
>-|TRBJ2-3|-|TRBV5-4
ASTLPGTSTDTQY
>-|TRBJ1-2|-|TRBV18
ASSPPLEGSGYT
>-|TRBJ2-7|TRBD2|TRBV10-3
AISESTELAGVGEQY
>-|TRBJ2-1|-|TRBV21-1
ASSKVSGWNEQF
>-|TRBJ1-2|TRBD1|TRBV11-3
ASSLRTGSGYT
>-|TRBJ2-7|TRBD1|TRBV2
ATRGTLEAQY
>-|TRBJ2-2|TRBD2|TRBV5-4
ASSFGLANTGELF
>-|TRBJ2-1|-|TRBV18
ASSPPRSRDNEQF
>-|TRBJ2-7|TRBD1|TRBV6-5
ASRPDRGLYEQY
>once|TRBJ1-5|-|TRBV2
ASSYFVGGPNQPQH
>-|TRBJ2-7|-|TRBV6-1
ASISRGGISYEQY
>-|TRBJ2-7|TRBD2|TRBV4-1
ASSLRLAGGPEQY
>-|TRBJ1-3|TRBD1|TRBV6-5
ASSQTGSSGNTIY
>-|TRBJ2-7|-|TRBV21-1
ASSLKGASGIRVYEQY
>-|TRBJ1-3|-|TRBV21-1
ASSPKGSSSGNTIY
>few|TRBJ1-2|-|TRBV10-3
AISESTEGYT
>-|TRBJ2-6|-|TRBV14
ASSPRGTGANVLT
>-|TRBJ2-7|TRBD1|TRBV11-1
ASSLAGTGGPYEQY
>-|TRBJ2-7|TRBD2|TRBV2
ASSPYGTSGRVYEQY
>-|TRBJ2-3|-|TRBV6-5
ASSYGLLDTQY
>-|TRBJ2-3|-|TRBV5-4
ASSKGPITADTQY
>-|TRBJ2-1|TRBD2|TRBV19
ASSVLAGGSNEQF
>-|TRBJ1-1|-|TRBV23-1
ASSQWDLGNTEAF
>-|TRBJ1-6|TRBD1|TRBV4-1
ASSQPRQGKNSPLH
>-|TRBJ1-2|TRBD1|TRBV7-3
ASSLTSGTDYGYT
>-|TRBJ2-7|-|TRBV5-4
ASSRLLAPEQY
>-|TRBJ1-1|TRBD1|TRBV27
ASRPPGGTEAF
>-|TRBJ2-5|TRBD1|TRBV7-9
ASRHDRGGRQETQY
>-|TRBJ2-7|-|TRBV30
AWSVGLAEQY